This is a list of T cell receptor beta chains from one sample in a study of immune characterization of retroperitoneal liposarcoma. MiXCR, run by TCRdb on the PCR reads, gives a single entry per CDR3 protein. Among under 2,000 distinct CDR3 sequences, 52% were seen once, and the ten largest hold about a tenth. The sample consisted of tumor tissue. The receptors come from a male donor with retroperitoneal liposarcoma. Both conserved end residues are part of each CDR3. The D gene is left open where the match is weak. Clone size is stated in some rows and not others, as once, few, many or a class when expanded.

J gene	V gene	CDR3 length	D gene	clone size	CDR3 DNA	CDR3 protein
TRBJ2-5	TRBV7-7	14	TRBD2	.	TGTGCTAGCAGCTTAGAGGAGGTGCGGGGGGCCCAGTACTTC	CASSLEEVRGAQYF
TRBJ2-1	TRBV27	16	.	few	TGTGCCAGCAGTAGCCCGAGGGGACGCTCCTACAATGAGCAGTTCTTC	CASSSPRGRSYNEQFF
TRBJ2-3	TRBV12-3/TRBV12-4	12	.	few	TGTGCCAGCAGTACAGGGACAGATACGCAGTATTTT	CASSTGTDTQYF
TRBJ2-1	TRBV6-1	12	.	few	TGTGCCAGCAGTCTCGTGGGCAATGAGCAGTTCTTC	CASSLVGNEQFF
TRBJ2-5	TRBV7-2	16	TRBD2	.	TGTGCCAGCAGCCCAAATTTAGCGGGTGGGAGGGAGACCCAGTACTTC	CASSPNLAGGRETQYF
TRBJ2-6	TRBV6-1	16	.	few	TGTGCCAGCAGTGAAGTGGGTCCCTCTGGGGCCAACGTCCTGACTTTC	CASSEVGPSGANVLTF
TRBJ2-1	TRBV7-6	15	TRBD2	few	TGTGCCAGCAGCCCTCGGACTAGCGGCAACAATGAGCAGTTCTTC	CASSPRTSGNNEQFF
TRBJ2-1	TRBV11-2	14	TRBD2	few	TGTGCCAGCAGCAGAAGCGGGGGTGTCAATGAGCAGTTCTTC	CASSRSGGVNEQFF
TRBJ2-1	TRBV7-2	11	.	.	TGTGCCAGCAGGCGAGCCTACGAGCAGTTCTTC	CASRRAYEQFF
TRBJ2-3	TRBV12-3/TRBV12-4	17	TRBD2	.	TGTGCCAGCAGTTTAGCCTACGGCGGGAGGGCCGGAGATACGCAGTATTTT	CASSLAYGGRAGDTQYF
TRBJ2-7	TRBV11-3	13	.	.	TGTGCCAGCAGCTTAACAGTGGCCTACGAGCAGTACTTC	CASSLTVAYEQYF
TRBJ2-1	TRBV7-2	14	TRBD2	few	TGTGCCAGCAGCTTAGAGGATTGGCGGGGGACCCAGTTCTTC	CASSLEDWRGTQFF
TRBJ2-1	TRBV7-8	14	.	.	TGTGCCAGCAGCTTAGGGGCGGGTATCCACGAGCAGTTCTTC	CASSLGAGIHEQFF
TRBJ2-3	TRBV12-3/TRBV12-4	12	.	once	TGTGCCAGCAGCCGGATGGGGGATACGCAGTATTTT	CASSRMGDTQYF
TRBJ2-3	TRBV12-3/TRBV12-4	14	.	.	TGTGCCAGCAGTTTAGTCAGCAGCACAGATACGCAGTATTTT	CASSLVSSTDTQYF
TRBJ2-4	TRBV6-2/TRBV6-3	17	.	few	TGTGCCAGCAGTTACTCGATGACGGAATCTTTCCAGGGCATTCAGTACTTC	CASSYSMTESFQGIQYF
TRBJ2-7	TRBV7-6	14	TRBD1	few	TGTGCCAGCAGTACAGGGGGTTTGAGCTACGAGCAGTACTTC	CASSTGGLSYEQYF
TRBJ2-1	TRBV27	14	TRBD2	.	TGTGCCAGCAGCCCCGCACTAGCGGGGGCTGAGCAGTTCTTC	CASSPALAGAEQFF
TRBJ2-7	TRBV7-2	15	.	.	TGTGCCAGCAGCCAATCCGGCGGGACCTACTACGAGCAGTACTTC	CASSQSGGTYYEQYF
TRBJ2-1	TRBV7-3	15	TRBD2	.	TGTGCCAGCCAGGCGATAGCGGGAGCTAACGATGAGCAGTTCTTC	CASQAIAGANDEQFF
TRBJ2-7	TRBV6-1	14	.	few	TGTGCCAGCAGTGATCGGGGGGCCAGCGTTAAGCAGTACTTC	CASSDRGASVKQYF
TRBJ2-7	TRBV6-1	14	TRBD1	.	TGTGCCAGGGATCGGACAGGCTTCTACTACGAGCAGTACTTC	CARDRTGFYYEQYF
TRBJ1-1	TRBV7-2	14	.	.	TGTGCCAGCCTCCCCGGGGGAATGAACACTGAAGCTTTCTTT	CASLPGGMNTEAFF
TRBJ2-5	TRBV7-2	16	.	few	TGTGCCAGCAGCCCCTTGGCGCTAGTTCAGCTAGAGACCCAGTACTTC	CASSPLALVQLETQYF
TRBJ2-7	TRBV6-6	15	.	.	TGTGCCAGCAGTTACGACCCGGGACGGCGCTACGAGCAGTACTTC	CASSYDPGRRYEQYF
TRBJ2-5	TRBV6-9	13	TRBD2	.	TGTGCCAGCAGTTGGAGCGGGGCCGAGACCCAGTACTTC	CASSWSGAETQYF
TRBJ2-5	TRBV7-3	15	TRBD2	once	TGTGCCAGCAGCTTATTTAGCGGGGACTACAATGAGCAGTACTTC	CASSLFSGDYNEQYF
TRBJ2-7	TRBV6-1	15	TRBD2	few	TGTGCCAGCAGAACCGGGACTAGCGGGAGGGACGAGCAGTACTTC	CASRTGTSGRDEQYF
TRBJ1-1	TRBV12-3/TRBV12-4	13	.	.	TGTGCCAGCAGTTTGAGGGGTAACACTGAAGCTTTCTTT	CASSLRGNTEAFF
TRBJ2-4	TRBV7-2	16	.	.	TGTGCCAGCAGTTCGGACAGAAGCTTAGCGTTAAACATTCAGTACTTC	CASSSDRSLALNIQYF
TRBJ2-5	TRBV6-1	15	TRBD2	.	TGTGCCGGAGCCCCGGGACTAGCGGGTGATGGGACCCAGTACTTC	CAGAPGLAGDGTQYF
TRBJ2-5	TRBV7-6	13	.	.	TGTGCCAGCAGCTTAGAGGGACTGGGGACCCAGTACTTC	CASSLEGLGTQYF
TRBJ2-4	TRBV6-1	14	TRBD2	few	TGTGCCAGCAGCCAGAGAGCGGGAGTCGTGGGTCGGTTCTTC	CASSQRAGVVGRFF
TRBJ1-6	TRBV7-2	15	TRBD1	.	TGTGCCAGCAGCTTATTGACAGGGGGCAATTCACCCCTCCACTTT	CASSLLTGGNSPLHF
TRBJ2-3	TRBV7-2	15	TRBD2	.	TGTGCCAGCAGCTTAGGGGGGCTAGCGGGAGACGCGCAGTATTTT	CASSLGGLAGDAQYF
TRBJ2-3	TRBV7-2	18	TRBD2	few	TGTGCCAGCAGCTCCACAGCGGGGGGGCGGTATTGGACAGATACGCAGTATTTT	CASSSTAGGRYWTDTQYF
TRBJ2-3	TRBV12-3/TRBV12-4	15	TRBD2	.	TGTGCCAGCAGCCAACTAGCGGGGGGGTCAGATACGCAGTATTTT	CASSQLAGGSDTQYF
TRBJ2-7	TRBV11-3	12	.	.	TGTGCCAGCAGCTTAGTTCAATACGAGCAGTACTTC	CASSLVQYEQYF
TRBJ2-1	TRBV7-3	15	TRBD2	.	TGTGCCAGCAGTTCGGACGGGACTAGCGACAATGAGCAGTTCTTC	CASSSDGTSDNEQFF
TRBJ2-1	TRBV6-6	15	.	.	TGTGCCAGCAGTTACGAAGGGAGAGGGTACAATGAGCAGTTCTTC	CASSYEGRGYNEQFF
TRBJ2-5	TRBV11-2	15	.	.	TGTGCCAGCAGCTTTGCGTCACAGAGTCAAGAGACCCAGTACTTC	CASSFASQSQETQYF
TRBJ2-2	TRBV12-3/TRBV12-4	14	.	.	TGTGCCAGCAGTCCTCGTGGACGGACCGGGGAGCTGTTTTTT	CASSPRGRTGELFF
TRBJ2-1	TRBV6-1	14	.	.	TGTGCCAGCAGTGAACGGGGGGCGAACAATGAGCAGTTCTTC	CASSERGANNEQFF
TRBJ2-1	TRBV6-1	13	.	.	TGTGCCAGCAAAAGCGCCTCTAAGCGGGAGCAGTTCTTC	CASKSASKREQFF
TRBJ2-7	TRBV6-1	16	TRBD1	.	TGTGCCAGCAGTCCCCGGACAGGGTTTAGCTCCTACGAGCAGTACTTC	CASSPRTGFSSYEQYF
TRBJ2-7	TRBV7-8	14	TRBD1	.	TGTGCCAGCAGCGTCACAGGGGATTTCTACGAGCAGTACTTC	CASSVTGDFYEQYF
TRBJ2-1	TRBV7-2	13	.	few	TGTGCCAGCAGCTTTAACGGGGGCTTTGAGCAGTTCTTC	CASSFNGGFEQFF
TRBJ2-5	TRBV6-1	13	.	.	TGTGCCAGCAGTGCAACCACAATAAGGACCCAGTACTTC	CASSATTIRTQYF
TRBJ2-5	TRBV6-8	12	.	.	TGTGCCAGTGGGCGGGTACAAGAGACCCAGTACTTC	CASGRVQETQYF
TRBJ2-1	TRBV6-1	17	.	few	TGTGCCAGCAGTCTGGATGGAGGGGCCCTCTCCCAAGAGACCCAGTTCTTC	CASSLDGGALSQETQFF
TRBJ2-7	TRBV10-1	13	.	few	TGCGCCAGCAGTGAGTCGGCGGGCTCAGAGCAGTACTTC	CASSESAGSEQYF
TRBJ2-1	TRBV7-2	17	TRBD2	.	TGTGCCAGCAGCTTAGCGCGACTAGCGGGGGGTGGGGAGACCCAGTTCTTC	CASSLARLAGGGETQFF
TRBJ2-1	TRBV7-8	16	TRBD2	.	TGTGCCAGCAGCCCGAGACTAGCGGGGGGGATAGATGAGCAGTTCTTC	CASSPRLAGGIDEQFF
TRBJ2-1	TRBV12-3/TRBV12-4	14	TRBD1	.	TGTGCCAGCAGCCCCCAAGGGACAGCCTACGAGCAGTTCTTC	CASSPQGTAYEQFF
TRBJ2-7	TRBV27	15	.	.	TGTGCCAGCATGGTCTCCAGGGGTGGTCTCAATGAGCAGTACTTC	CASMVSRGGLNEQYF
TRBJ2-5	TRBV7-9	15	TRBD2	few	TGTGCCAGCAGCTACGGACTAGCGGGGCAAGAGACCCAGTACTTC	CASSYGLAGQETQYF
TRBJ2-6	TRBV7-2	15	.	.	TGTGCCAGCAGCCCCTCGGGTTCTGGGGCCAACGTCCTGACTTTC	CASSPSGSGANVLTF
TRBJ2-1	TRBV6-8	15	TRBD2	.	TGTGCCAGCAGTTACTTGGGACTAGCGGATTACGAGCAGTTCTTC	CASSYLGLADYEQFF
TRBJ2-1	TRBV27	16	.	.	TGTGCCAGCAGTCCCTCCATAGCTATCCAACACAATGAGCAGTTCTTC	CASSPSIAIQHNEQFF